The 6 T cell receptor beta chains below all came from one sample that was sequenced in a study of early T cells in non-severe SARS-CoV-2 infection. TCRdb fed the 5' RACE reads into MiXCR, producing one record per CDR3 protein. This sample has about 60,000 distinct CDR3 sequences; about 13% occur once, and the top ten carry roughly a tenth. Sequenced material: whole blood. Every receptor here comes from an adult who was a healthcare worker with PCR-confirmed SARS-CoV-2 infection or an uninfected control (not recorded which).

This clonotype was seen many times. The chain carries TRBV30 and TRBJ2-7, with D perhaps matching TRBD2 (6 bases). Germline V gene sequence: CDR1 GTSNPN, CDR2 SVGIG (reference sequence). Trimming stripped 2 bases from V and 0 bases from J, with 11 bases between. The CDR3 consists of 14 residues. CDR3 sequence reads: CAWSHGGRSYEQYF. The DNA of the CDR3 is TGTGCCTGGAGTCATGGAGGGCGCTCCTACGAGCAGTACTTC.

Comments on this clonotype: With a much larger clone just one base away, this may be a read error. The chain uses TRBV7-9 and TRBJ1-1; no reliable D call. The CDR3 consists of 12 residues. Germline V gene lookup returns CDR1 SEHNR and CDR2 FQNEAQ (reference sequence). CDR3 region: CVSSQDDTEAFF. The DNA of the CDR3 is TGTGTCAGCAGCCAGGACGACACTGAAGCTTTCTTT.

This clonotype has more than one count but fewer than ten. The chain carries TRBV9 and TRBJ1-1; possibly TRBD1 for D (5 bases). With 1 base removed from V and 7 bases from J, the gap between germline ends came to 11 bases. The CDR3 is 13 residues long. Germline CDR1 reads SGDLS; CDR2 reads YYNGEE. Here the CDR3 reads CASSVIDSHEAFF. The CDR3 nucleotides read TGTGCCAGCAGCGTAATTGACAGCCATGAAGCTTTCTTT.

In this sample, this clonotype turned up many times. This chain uses TRBV12-3 or TRBV12-4 with TRBJ2-1; TRBD2 matches 13 bases. V lost 6 bases, J lost 4 bases, and 15 bases stayed unmatched. CDR3 length: 19 amino acids. In nucleotides, the CDR3 is TGTGCCAGCAGCCTGACACTAGCGGGAGGGCCTACAGAATACAATGAGCAGTTCTTC. This encodes CASSLTLAGGPTEYNEQFF.

This clonotype was detected ten times or more. The chain employs TRBV13 and TRBJ2-7; D is undetermined. The CDR3 is 13 amino acids. Germline V CDR1 and CDR2: PRHDT, FYEKMQ (reference sequence). V was shortened by 5 bases and J by 0 bases, with 8 bases between the two germline ends. The DNA of the CDR3 is TGTGCCAGCAGCCTTCGGGTCTCCTACGAGCAGTACTTC. This gives the protein CASSLRVSYEQYF.

Note on this clonotype: This may be a read error, as it is one base from a much larger clone. This chain links TRBV20-1 with TRBJ1-5; no clear D. This CDR3 comprises 15 residues. Germline V lookup: CDR1 DFQATT, CDR2 SNEGSKA (reference sequence). V lost 5 bases to trimming and J lost 0 bases, with 14 bases between them. Here the CDR3 DNA reads TGCAGTGCTGGCCCCGCCACGTGTAGCAATCAGCCCCAGCATTTT. This sequence encodes CSAGPATCSNQPQHF.